The 12 T cell receptor beta chains below were found in one sample sequenced in a study of T cells in localized non-small cell lung cancer. Produced via immunoSEQ multiplex PCR; TCRdb's table is partial and in-frame only. The repertoire consists of 30,000 to 45,000 clones, with over 70% occurring once and the leading ten covering less than 3.5%. Material: peripheral blood, obtained before any cancer treatment. The source is a woman aged 35-75 years with stage I lung adenocarcinoma.

The genes are TRBV7-3 and TRBJ2-6; 12 bases match TRBD2. Germline V gene sequence: CDR1 SGHTA, CDR2 FQGTGA. The V gene end was trimmed by 2 bases and the J gene end by 2 bases; junction bases not matched to a gene: 7. This CDR3 is 19 amino acids long. The CDR3 here is CASSLLAGGPLTGANVLTF. The DNA of the CDR3 is TGTGCCAGCAGCTTACTAGCGGGAGGGCCTCTTACTGGGGCCAACGTCCTGACTTTC.

The chain joins TRBV11-1 to TRBJ2-2, with D perhaps TRBD2 (5 bases). Germline V gene sequence: CDR1 SGHAT, CDR2 FQDESV (reference sequence). The CDR3 totals 18 residues. Trimming removed 1 base at V and 1 base at J, with 16 bases between. The CDR3, as DNA: TGTGCCAGCAGCTTAGAGGGTCCTAGCCTCGGGAACACCGGGGAGCTGTTTTTT. Translated: CASSLEGPSLGNTGELFF.

The chain carries TRBV5-1 and TRBJ2-1; 7 bases match TRBD2. Germline V gene sequence: CDR1 SGHRS, CDR2 YFSETQ. V was clipped by 2 bases and J by 2 bases; unmatched bases: 4. This CDR3 region has 15 residues. The CDR3: CASSFDGGTYNEQFF. In nucleotides, the CDR3 is TGCGCCAGCAGCTTCGACGGGGGGACCTACAATGAGCAGTTCTTC.

V usage is TRBV21-1 and J usage is TRBJ2-5; TRBD2, the table's D call, was not compared with the DNA. TRBV21-1 is described as a pseudogene. The length of the CDR3 is 13 residues. DNA for the CDR3: TGTGCCAGCAGCAAGGAGGGTCAAGAGACCCAGTACTTC. This codes for CASSKEGQETQYF.

This chain links TRBV11-2 with TRBJ2-5; 11 nucleotides match TRBD2. Germline V gene data show CDR1 as SGHAT and CDR2 as FQNNGV. The CDR3 sequence is 16 residues long. V lost 3 bases, J lost 4 bases, and 7 bases stayed unmatched. CDR3 DNA: TGTGCCAGCAGCTTGTCATACGGGACTAGCGGAGAGACCCAGTACTTC. This codes for CASSLSYGTSGETQYF.

The CDR3 nucleotides are TGTGCCAGCAGCTTGACAGCTGGGACCGGGGAGCTGTTTTTT. As protein: CASSLTAGTGELFF. This chain connects TRBV5-4 to TRBJ2-2; D unresolved. V lost 1 base and J lost 5, with 9 bases in between. The CDR3 loop spans 14 amino acids. CDR1 is SGHNT and CDR2 is YYREEE in the germline V gene (reference sequence).

The V call is TRBV25-1, the J call TRBJ2-1, with TRBD2 identical over 12 bases. The CDR3 runs 18 residues. V lost 3 bases to trimming and J lost 2 bases; unmatched junction nucleotides: 8. Germline V gene data show CDR1 as MGHDK and CDR2 as SYGVNS. Written as DNA, the CDR3 is TGTGCCAGCAGTGACCCAGTCGCTAGCGGGAGGGCCTACAATGAGCAGTTCTTC. Amino acid sequence: CASSDPVASGRAYNEQFF.

The chain has TRBV2 and TRBJ1-1, with a possible D match to TRBD1 (5 bases). The germline V gene encodes CDR1 SNHLY and CDR2 FYNNEI. The V end was cut by 7 bases, the J end by 4 bases, with 13 bases between. CDR3 size: 13 residues. DNA for the CDR3: TGTGCCAGCACAGGAGGGGCCTTCACTGAAGCTTTCTTT. Protein sequence: CASTGGAFTEAFF.

The chain is built from TRBV5-1 and TRBJ1-5; D might be TRBD1 (6 bases). V lost 4 bases, J lost 0 bases, and 11 bases lay in between. Germline loops: CDR1 SGHRS, CDR2 YFSETQ. The CDR3 runs 15 residues. CDR3 loop: CASSLEDSSNQPQHF. CDR3 DNA sequence: TGCGCCAGCAGCCTTGAGGACAGTAGCAATCAGCCCCAGCATTTT.

The chain combines TRBV5-1 with TRBJ2-1, with 14 bases lining up with TRBD2. Per the germline V gene, CDR1 is SGHRS and CDR2 is YFSETQ. The length of the CDR3 is 15 residues. V shed 4 bases and J 10 bases; nucleotides not matched to a gene: 7. The CDR3 DNA reads as TGCGCCAGCAGCCGGGGACTAGCGGGAGTTGGGGAGCAGTTCTTC. As protein: CASSRGLAGVGEQFF. Supplemented by reference TRBV5-1 and TRBJ2-1, the full variable domain reads KAGVTQTPRYLIKTRGQQVTLSCSPISGHRSVSWYQQTPGQGLQFLFEYFSETQRNKGNFPGRFSGRQFSNSRSEMNVSTLELGDSALYLCASSRGLAGVGEQFFGPGTRLTVL.

DNA of the CDR3: TGTGCCAGCAGCAAACAGGGGCCGAGCTACACTGAAGCTTTCTTT. This sequence encodes CASSKQGPSYTEAFF. V usage is TRBV7-9 and J usage is TRBJ1-1; TRBD1 agrees at 7 bases. Germline V lookup: CDR1 SEHNR, CDR2 FQNEAQ (reference sequence). The CDR3 runs to 15 residues. Trimming cost V 5 bases and J 3 bases; bases outside gene matches: 9.

The chain joins TRBV6-6 to TRBJ1-5; D is possibly TRBD1 (6 bases). The V end was cut by 4 bases, the J end by 3 bases, with 10 bases between. Germline CDR1 is MNHNY and CDR2 is SVGAGI (reference sequence). CDR3 length: 14 residues. CDR3 nucleotides: TGTGCCAGCAGTTCTAGGGGGGTCAATCAGCCCCAGCATTTT. It is translated as CASSSRGVNQPQHF.